Following are 13 T cell receptor beta chains from one sample sequenced in a study of long-term antiretroviral therapy in people with HIV. Run at survey level, the immunoSEQ assay was version v3.0. The table came from immunoSEQ multiplex PCR; TCRdb's copy has only in-frame clones and leaves some out. The sample holds tens of thousands of clones, about 82% seen once. Sequences were derived from unsorted PBMCs, sampled 0.8 years before starting antiretroviral therapy. The origin of the receptors is a man younger than 35 with HIV.

J is TRBJ2-7 and V is TRBV19; 7 bases agree with TRBD1. Germline V lookup: CDR1 LNHDA, CDR2 SQIVND (reference sequence). The CDR3 covers 14 residues. The junction had 7 bases not matched to a gene; V was cut back by 6 bases and J by 2 bases. The DNA for the CDR3 is TGTGCCAGTAGGCCACAGGGGTCGACCTACGAGCAGTACTTC. Translated, it gives CASRPQGSTYEQYF.

The count of this clone is one. The V and J genes are TRBV5-4 and TRBJ1-2; 11 bases are shared with TRBD1. The germline V gene encodes CDR1 SGHNT and CDR2 YYREEE (reference sequence). V trimming: 3 bases; J trimming: 3 bases; junction bases outside the gene matches: 1. The CDR3 is 14 residues long. The CDR3 DNA reads TGTGCCAGCAGCTGGGACAGGGGGGACTATGGCTACACCTTC. Amino acids: CASSWDRGDYGYTF.

The rearrangement joins TRBV30 to TRBJ1-4, with D perhaps TRBD1 (6 bases). CDR1 GTSNPN and CDR2 SVGIG come from the germline V gene (reference sequence). V was shortened by 4 bases and J by 4 bases, with 22 bases between the two germline ends. The CDR3 extends over 17 amino acids. The CDR3 DNA is TGTGCCTGGAAAGTACAGGGCGTCGTGGGGGATAATGAAAAACTGTTTTTT. Translation gives CAWKVQGVVGDNEKLFF.

This chain links TRBV18 with TRBJ2-5, with 12 bases that match TRBD2. With V trimmed by 3 bases and J by 5 bases, 7 bases remained unmatched. Per germline, CDR1 KGHSH and CDR2 LQKENI. The CDR3 is 16 residues long. This chain's CDR3 is CASSPLAGGRSETQYF. DNA of the CDR3: TGTGCCAGCTCACCCCTAGCGGGGGGGCGGAGTGAGACCCAGTACTTC.

The chain carries TRBV19 and TRBJ2-1, with TRBD2 identical over 10 bases. Germline V gene data show CDR1 as LNHDA and CDR2 as SQIVND (reference sequence). This CDR3 has 15 amino acids. The J segment lost 0 bases and the V segment lost 8 bases, leaving 4 bases of the junction unmatched. The CDR3 spells CASRSGRSSYNEQFF. For the CDR3, the DNA is TGTGCCAGTCGTAGCGGGAGGAGCTCCTACAATGAGCAGTTCTTC. The entire variable domain, with the rest obtained from reference TRBV19 and TRBJ2-1, is as follows: DGGITQSPKYLFRKEGQNVTLSCEQNLNHDAMYWYRQDPGQGLRLIYYSQIVNDFQKGDIAEGYSVSREKKESFPLTVTSAQKNPTAFYLCASRSGRSSYNEQFFGPGTRLTVL.

This clone turned up a few times. V usage is TRBV5-1 and J usage is TRBJ1-6; D is perhaps TRBD1 (5 bases). V was shortened by 0 bases and J by 5 bases, with 9 bases between the two germline ends. The CDR3 extends over 15 amino acids. Germline CDR1 SGHRS, CDR2 YFSETQ. CDR3 loop: CASSLESRDNSPLHF. The CDR3 nucleotides are TGCGCCAGCAGCTTGGAGTCCAGGGATAATTCACCCCTCCACTTT.

V usage is TRBV2 and J usage is TRBJ1-4; 8 bases are shared with TRBD1. Per the germline V gene, CDR1 is SNHLY and CDR2 is FYNNEI. CDR3 length equals 18 residues. V trimming: 2 bases; J trimming: 10 bases; junction bases outside the gene matches: 18. CDR3 nucleotides: TGTGCCAGCAGTGAATCCCTGGGGACAGGCCCTGGGAGTGTAAAACTGTTTTTT. Encoded protein: CASSESLGTGPGSVKLFF.

The CDR3: CSVRQGSQPQHF. CDR3 sequence (DNA): TGCAGCGTCCGACAGGGGAGTCAGCCCCAGCATTTT. The chain uses TRBV29-1 and TRBJ1-5; TRBD1 matches at 8 bases. CDR3 length equals 12 residues. After removal of 6 bases from V and 6 bases from J, the junction contained 4 bases not matched to a gene. The germline V gene encodes CDR1 SQVTM and CDR2 ANQGSEA.

The chain recombines TRBV18 with TRBJ1-5; TRBD1 agrees at 7 bases. The CDR3 has 19 amino acids. Unmatched junction bases numbered 14, after V lost 3 bases and J lost 0 bases. Germline CDR1 KGHSH, CDR2 LQKENI. CDR3 loop: CASSPWGTASFDSNQPQHF. CDR3 DNA: TGTGCCAGCTCACCTTGGGGGACAGCAAGTTTTGATAGCAATCAGCCCCAGCATTTT.

The sample holds one count of this clone. The chain recombines TRBV9 with TRBJ1-4, with a weak D call TRBD1 (5 bases). There are 15 residues in the CDR3. The germline V gene has CDR1 SGDLS and CDR2 YYNGEE. Trimming stripped 0 bases from V and 4 bases from J, with 10 bases between. CDR3 loop: CASSVGGGYNEKLFF. In DNA, the CDR3 is TGTGCCAGCAGCGTAGGGGGGGGGTATAATGAAAAACTGTTTTTT. The whole variable domain, filled in from reference TRBV9 and TRBJ1-4, reads DSGVTQTPKHLITATGQRVTLRCSPRSGDLSVYWYQQSLDQGLQFLIQYYNGEERAKGNILERFSAQQFPDLHSELNLSSLELGDSALYFCASSVGGGYNEKLFFGSGTQLSVL.

CDR3 sequence (DNA): TGCGCCAGCAGCCAACCCATTAGGGGGAAGTACAATGAGCAGTTCTTC. Residues: CASSQPIRGKYNEQFF. This chain uses TRBV4-1 with TRBJ2-1, with a possible D match to TRBD1 (6 bases). Trimming shortened V by 2 bases and J by 4 bases, and 15 bases separated the two germline ends. Germline CDR1 reads MGHRA; CDR2 reads YSYEKL. The CDR3 length is 16 residues.

The table lists this clone with a count of one. The gene calls are TRBV14 and TRBJ1-1; D gene ambiguous. Trimming left V 2 bases short and J 11 bases short, with 15 bases between. Germline V CDR1 and CDR2: SGHDN, FVKESK. CDR3 length: 13 amino acids. The CDR3 DNA follows: TGTGCCAGCAGCCAATACACGGCTTTTCGGGCTTTCTTT. Translating it yields CASSQYTAFRAFF.

The genes are TRBV30 and TRBJ2-7, with 10 bases lining up with TRBD1. CDR1 and CDR2 from the germline V gene are GTSNPN and SVGIG (reference sequence). V shed 2 bases, J shed 0 bases, and the junction held 4 bases outside the gene matches. The CDR3 length is 15 residues. The CDR3 here is CAWSIGTGVSYEQYF. The CDR3 DNA follows: TGTGCCTGGAGTATCGGGACAGGGGTCTCCTACGAGCAGTACTTC.